The rows below give T cell receptor beta chains drawn from one sample of a study of cytomegalovirus exposure and HLA in healthy donors. The table came from immunoSEQ multiplex PCR; TCRdb's copy has only in-frame clones and leaves some out. The data show a few hundred thousand clones, with approximately 90% seen just once and about 0.8% held by the top ten. Sequences were obtained from PBMCs. The origin of the receptors is a woman between 18 and 29 years old in good health and CMV-seronegative. Each CDR3 is given with its conserved first and last residue. D genes are given only for firm matches. Rows give clone size only sometimes, using once, few, many, or a class for an expanded clone.

cdr3_aa cdr3_nt clone_size j_call v_call d_call
CASRASVSPDTQYF TGTGCCAGCAGGGCTAGCGTGTCCCCAGATACGCAGTATTTT . TRBJ2-3 TRBV6-1 .
CASSPGTGQGYTF TGTGCCAGCAGCCCCGGGACAGGGCAGGGCTACACCTTC . TRBJ1-2 TRBV6-5 TRBD1
CASSIQGAGGYTF TGTGCCAGCAGCATCCAGGGGGCAGGTGGCTACACCTTC . TRBJ1-2 TRBV28 TRBD1
CASSRLAGLETQYF TGTGCCAGTAGTAGACTAGCGGGACTGGAGACCCAGTACTTC . TRBJ2-5 TRBV19 TRBD2
CASSHGLAGGAYNEQFF TGTGCCAGCAGCCACGGACTAGCGGGAGGAGCCTACAATGAGCAGTTCTTC . TRBJ2-1 TRBV7-3 TRBD2
CASSFRGRQPQHF TGTGCCAGCAGTTTCAGGGGGCGGCAGCCCCAGCATTTT . TRBJ1-5 TRBV28 TRBD1
CASSDGFYGYTF TGTGCCAGCAGTGACGGTTTCTATGGCTACACCTTC . TRBJ1-2 TRBV25-1 .
CASSLRAVEDEQYF TGTGCCAGCAGCTTACGCGCAGTGGAGGACGAGCAGTACTTC . TRBJ2-7 TRBV4-2 .
CASSEQDSLDVGYTF TGTGCCAGCAGTGAACAGGACAGTTTAGATGTTGGCTACACCTTC . TRBJ1-2 TRBV6-1 .
CASSWDSTPYGYTF TGTGCCAGCAGTTGGGACAGCACACCCTATGGCTACACCTTC few TRBJ1-2 TRBV28 TRBD1
CASSLPGQGTYEQYF TGCGCCAGCAGCTTACCGGGACAGGGTACCTACGAGCAGTACTTC . TRBJ2-7 TRBV5-1 TRBD1
CASSNSDRGRWEKLFF TGTGCCAGCAGTAACTCTGACAGGGGGCGATGGGAAAAACTGTTTTTT . TRBJ1-4 TRBV6-5 TRBD1
CASGVAGGPTHPYKNIQYF TGTGCTAGTGGTGTAGCGGGAGGGCCGACCCACCCTTATAAAAACATTCAGTACTTC . TRBJ2-4 TRBV12-5 TRBD2
CSVSRDSYEQYF TGCAGCGTGTCCCGGGACAGTTACGAGCAGTACTTC . TRBJ2-7 TRBV29-1 TRBD1
CASRQGRGEQYF TGTGCCAGCAGGCAGGGGAGGGGCGAGCAGTACTTC . TRBJ2-7 TRBV7-2 .
CSVNKQGNTEAFF TGCAGCGTAAACAAACAGGGGAACACTGAAGCTTTCTTT . TRBJ1-1 TRBV29-1 .
CASSPRPEGGNQPQHF TGTGCCAGCAGTCCCCGACCAGAGGGCGGCAATCAGCCCCAGCATTTT . TRBJ1-5 TRBV28 .
CASSLAGNTEAFF TGCGCCAGCAGCTTGGCCGGGAACACTGAAGCTTTCTTT few TRBJ1-1 TRBV5-1 .
CASSVNIGTEAFF TGTGCCAGCAGCGTTAATATCGGCACTGAAGCTTTCTTT . TRBJ1-1 TRBV9 .
CASSLGSRGDEQYF TGCGCCAGCAGCTTGGGCTCCAGGGGAGACGAGCAGTACTTC few TRBJ2-7 TRBV5-1 .
CASSATGGFHEQYF TGTGCCAGCAGTGCGACAGGGGGCTTTCACGAGCAGTACTTC few TRBJ2-7 TRBV2 TRBD1
CASSLGIAGKTYNEQFF TGTGCCAGCAGCCTAGGGATAGCGGGGAAGACCTACAATGAGCAGTTCTTC . TRBJ2-1 TRBV9 TRBD2
CASSVRVEYEQYF TGTGCCAGCAGCGTTAGAGTCGAGTACGAGCAGTACTTC . TRBJ2-7 TRBV7-2 .
CASSAGVGAETQYF TGTGCCAGCAGCGCGGGCGTGGGGGCAGAGACCCAGTACTTC once TRBJ2-5 TRBV7-3 .
CASSPPTSGSAYEQYF TGTGCCAGCTCACCACCAACTAGCGGGAGCGCCTACGAGCAGTACTTC once TRBJ2-7 TRBV18 TRBD2
CASSKLAEQYNEQFF TGTGCCAGCAGTAAACTAGCGGAACAATACAATGAGCAGTTCTTC . TRBJ2-1 TRBV6-4 TRBD2
CASSQGELYNEQFF TGTGCCAGCAGCCAAGGGGAGCTCTACAATGAGCAGTTCTTC . TRBJ2-1 TRBV4-2 .
CASSDTLAGGPGGEQFF TGTGCCAGCAGCGACACACTAGCGGGAGGGCCGGGAGGTGAGCAGTTCTTC . TRBJ2-1 TRBV13 TRBD2
CASSTQGNYQPQHF TGTGCCAGCAGTACACAGGGTAATTATCAGCCCCAGCATTTT . TRBJ1-5 TRBV6-6 .
CASSRTSGGNTGELFF TGTGCCAGCAGCCGAACTAGCGGGGGAAACACCGGGGAGCTGTTTTTT . TRBJ2-2 TRBV7-6 TRBD2
CASSFPGDSNYGYTF TGTGCCAGCAGTTTTCCCGGAGACTCTAACTATGGCTACACCTTC few TRBJ1-2 TRBV28 .
CASRPPGTATTGYTF TGTGCCAGCAGACCACCCGGGACAGCCACGACCGGCTACACCTTC few TRBJ1-2 TRBV6-5 TRBD1
CATFGERSSNQPQHF TGTGCCACCTTCGGGGAACGGTCGAGCAATCAGCCCCAGCATTTT . TRBJ1-5 TRBV7-2 .
CASSVAWDSSYNEQFF TGTGCCAGCAGCGTAGCTTGGGACAGTTCCTACAATGAGCAGTTCTTC . TRBJ2-1 TRBV9 TRBD1
CASSYNTPGYGYTF TGTGCCAGCAGTTACAACACTCCGGGCTATGGCTACACCTTC . TRBJ1-2 TRBV6-5 .
CASSLNPVYEQYF TGTGCCAGCAGCTTAAATCCGGTCTACGAGCAGTACTTC . TRBJ2-7 TRBV11-2 .
CASSPGTGGAQPQHF TGTGCCAGCAGTCCAGGGACAGGGGGTGCTCAGCCCCAGCATTTT . TRBJ1-5 TRBV28 TRBD1
CASSNPGDEQYF TGTGCCAGCAGCAACCCAGGGGACGAGCAGTACTTC . TRBJ2-7 TRBV28 .
CASSAQTGVYEQYF TGTGCCAGCAGCGCTCAGACAGGGGTGTACGAGCAGTACTTC . TRBJ2-7 TRBV7-2 TRBD1
CASSLSSGSSYEQYF TGTGCCAGCAGCTTATCTAGCGGGAGCTCCTACGAGCAGTACTTC . TRBJ2-7 TRBV7-2 TRBD2
CASSVDRGTSTDTQYF TGTGCCAGCAGCGTAGATCGCGGTACTAGCACAGATACGCAGTATTTT . TRBJ2-3 TRBV9 .
CSVLAGDRDEQFF TGCAGCGTTTTAGCGGGAGATAGGGATGAGCAGTTCTTC . TRBJ2-1 TRBV29-1 TRBD2
CASSRWRVGYTF TGCGCCAGCAGCCGTTGGAGGGTTGGCTACACCTTC once TRBJ1-2 TRBV5-1 .
CASSKQTGGIYNEQFF TGTGCCAGCAGCAAACAGACAGGGGGCATTTACAATGAGCAGTTCTTC . TRBJ2-1 TRBV13 TRBD1
CASSLEVNTGELFF TGTGCCAGCAGCTTGGAGGTGAACACCGGGGAGCTGTTTTTT once TRBJ2-2 TRBV7-7 .
CSVAGFEDTIYF TGCAGCGTTGCAGGGTTTGAAGACACCATATATTTT . TRBJ1-3 TRBV29-1 .